This record looks at one TCR beta chain sequence and its context. Its antigen is still unknown. The CDR3 runs 15 residues. Trimming took 6 bases from V and 1 from J, leaving 13 bases between them. Germline V CDR1 and CDR2: LNHNV, YYDKDF (reference sequence). The PCR ran on 60 Vbeta and 13 Jbeta primers. TCRdb's copy holds only in-frame clones and misses some; the assay was immunoSEQ multiplex PCR. Among under 110,000 clones listed, about 64% were seen once. This specimen comes from a study of cytomegalovirus exposure and HLA in healthy donors. Findings of the study overall: Generally TCR sequences proved uncommon, though certain public TCRs appeared in numerous donors.

This chain joins TRBV15 and TRBJ2-1; D remains unclear. The source of this sequence is a female donor in good health and CMV-seronegative. Material: PBMCs. CDR3 amino acids: CATSRQVISYNEQFF. The CDR3 coding sequence is TGTGCCACCAGTCGGCAGGTAATTTCCTACAATGAGCAGTTCTTC.